This TCR beta chain appears in the sequencing data of a study of blood T cell repertoires in COVID-19. Overall study: There were acute and convalescent COVID-19 samples, and they came from the United States, Italy and Spain.

Between the trimmed V and J ends, which lost 6 bases and 0 bases, there was a span of 12 bases. The CDR3 spans 15 residues. Germline lookup yields CDR1 LNHDA and CDR2 SQIVND (reference sequence). Patients in Seattle were enrolled during active infection, then followed longitudinally. Study processing details: It was from reference gene primer amplification that nucleated cell counts were estimated. Sequenced by immunoSEQ multiplex PCR; TCRdb stores in-frame clones only, minus some. That table is the source of V, J and clone size, and D and trimming were worked out from the DNA. The table shows about 280,000 clones, with around 88% occurring only once.

This sequence originates from a woman in her seventies with COVID-19, enrolled during active disease. The specimen sequenced was peripheral blood. J is TRBJ1-3 and V is TRBV19, with D tentatively TRBD1 (5 bases). In DNA form, the CDR3 reads TGTGCCAGTAGAAGGGACTGGGACTCTGGAAACACCATATATTTT. Residues: CASRRDWDSGNTIYF.